One and the same sample provided the 7 T cell receptor beta chains below, sequenced in a study of cytotoxic CD8 clonotypes in ibrutinib-treated CLL. The repertoire was sequenced with immunoSEQ multiplex PCR; TCRdb's copy has only in-frame clones and lacks some. This sample has 110,000 to 150,000 clones, with about three quarters found just once. This material consisted of PBMCs, taken after 24 months of ibrutinib treatment. The receptor set was obtained from a human donor with chronic lymphocytic leukemia.

The genes are TRBV7-9 and TRBJ2-1; D may be TRBD1 (6 bases). Trimming removed 1 base from V and 11 bases from J, with 12 bases in between. The CDR3 loop spans 13 amino acids. CDR1 and CDR2 (germline): SEHNR, FQNEAQ (reference sequence). Written as DNA, the CDR3 is TGTGCCAGCAGCTTAGGGGAAGGGACAAAGCAGTTCTTC. Encoded protein: CASSLGEGTKQFF.

About this clone: Other DNA sequences in the same sample also yield this CDR3. The chain combines TRBV6-5 with TRBJ2-7, with D possibly called TRBD1 or TRBD2 (5 bases each). CDR1 and CDR2 from the germline V gene are MNHEY and SVGAGI. The CDR3 loop spans 13 amino acids. The V end was cut by 6 bases, the J end by 3 bases, with 12 bases between. CDR3 sequence (DNA): TGTGCCAGCAGCCGGGACCCAGACTACGAGCAGTACTTC. The encoded protein is CASSRDPDYEQYF.

The chain uses TRBV25-1 and TRBJ1-4; D uncertain. CDR3 length equals 14 residues. CDR1 is MGHDK, CDR2 SYGVNS, per germline. The V gene lost 1 base and the J gene lost 7 bases, with 10 bases spanning the gap. The CDR3, as DNA: TGTGCCAGCAGTGAATTGGAGCGGACTGAAAAACTGTTTTTT. It translates to CASSELERTEKLFF.

On this clone: The sample contains more than one DNA sequence encoding this CDR3. The chain employs TRBV11-2 and TRBJ1-1; D ambiguous. V dropped 1 base and J dropped 4 bases, with 7 bases sitting between them. The CDR3 is made up of 13 amino acids. Germline V gives CDR1 SGHAT, CDR2 FQNNGV. The CDR3 loop reads CASSLAGGTEAFF. DNA of the CDR3: TGTGCCAGCAGCTTAGCGGGTGGCACTGAAGCTTTCTTT.

This clone was seen a handful of times. At the DNA level, this CDR3 is encoded by other sequences in the same sample as well. The chain links TRBV5-1 to TRBJ2-7, with D perhaps TRBD2 (5 bases). CDR1 and CDR2 from the germline V gene are SGHRS and YFSETQ. V lost 4 bases and J lost 7, with 15 bases in between. The CDR3 is 13 amino acids. The CDR3 region is CASSPRDRGEQYF. In nucleotides, the CDR3 is TGCGCCAGCAGCCCCCGGGATCGCGGGGAGCAGTACTTC.

This clone was seen a handful of times. The chain is built from TRBV1 and TRBJ1-5; the DNA was not compared with TRBD1, the D call given in the table. TRBV1 is designated a pseudogene. The CDR3 length is 15 residues. The CDR3 region has the DNA TGCACCAGCAGCCAATCGGACAGAAGCAATCAGCCCCAGCATTTT. Translating gives CTSSQSDRSNQPQHF.

This chain links TRBV18 with TRBJ1-2; TRBD1 matches 8 bases. V lost 2 bases, J lost 8 bases, and 16 bases stayed unmatched. The germline CDR1 and CDR2 sequences are KGHSH and LQKENI. The CDR3 is made up of 17 amino acids. CDR3 sequence: CASSPWQPGTGGGGYTF. CDR3 sequence (DNA): TGTGCCAGCTCACCATGGCAACCCGGGACAGGTGGTGGAGGCTACACCTTC. The full variable domain, its missing parts supplied by reference TRBV18 and TRBJ1-2, is NAGVMQNPRHLVRRRGQEARLRCSPMKGHSHVYWYRQLPEEGLKFMVYLQKENIIDESGMPKERFSAEFPKEGPSILRIQQVVRGDSAAYFCASSPWQPGTGGGGYTFGSGTRLTVV.